The next 28 T cell receptor beta chains were all read from a single sample in a study of cytomegalovirus exposure and HLA in healthy donors. The PCR contained 60 Vbeta and 13 Jbeta primers. Clones were sequenced by immunoSEQ multiplex PCR, and TCRdb holds only the in-frame ones, with some missing. Of 100,000 to 150,000 clones in the sample, 80% are singletons; the top ten hold 2% to 2.5%. Sequencing was carried out using PBMCs. The receptor set was obtained from a man aged 30 to 45 in good health and CMV-seronegative.

As for this clone: Its ends do not fully match the called genes, so a read error is possible. The V gene is TRBV9, the J gene TRBJ2-2; 9 bases agree with TRBD2. CDR1 and CDR2 (germline): SGDLS, YYNGEE. This CDR3 is 15 amino acids long. CDR3 sequence: CASSALAGITGELLF. The CDR3 DNA is TGTGCCAGCAGCGCACTAGCGGGTATTACCGGGGAGCTGCTTTTT. Full variable domain (outside the CDR3, taken from reference TRBV9 and TRBJ2-2): DSGVTQTPKHLITATGQRVTLRCSPRSGDLSVYWYQQSLDQGLQFLIQYYNGEERAKGNILERFSAQQFPDLHSELNLSSLELGDSALYFCASSALAGITGELLFGEGSRLTVL.

The chain combines TRBV25-1 with TRBJ2-6; D possibly corresponds to TRBD1 (7 bases). The CDR3 loop spans 18 amino acids. Trimming shortened V by 2 bases and J by 0 bases, and 14 bases separated the two germline ends. Germline loops: CDR1 MGHDK, CDR2 SYGVNS. CDR3 nucleotides: TGTGCCAGCAGTGAACCCCGACAGGGAGGCTCTGGGGCCAACGTCCTGACTTTC. It specifies CASSEPRQGGSGANVLTF.

This chain uses TRBV28 with TRBJ2-2; perhaps TRBD2 as D (6 bases). CDR1 is MDHEN and CDR2 is SYDVKM in the germline V gene. The CDR3 length is 17 residues. The V end was cut by 2 bases, the J end by 4 bases, with 17 bases between. CDR3 sequence reads: CASSLNVGFGGTGELFF. The CDR3 bases are TGTGCCAGCAGTTTAAATGTGGGGTTCGGGGGCACCGGGGAGCTGTTTTTT.

The chain employs TRBV5-1 and TRBJ2-1; D call uncertain. CDR1 is SGHRS and CDR2 is YFSETQ in the germline V gene. This CDR3 has 14 residues. Trimming took off 4 bases at V and 4 bases at J, with 12 bases between the two ends. The CDR3 loop is CASSLRGEYNEQFF. The CDR3 DNA follows: TGCGCCAGCAGCCTGAGAGGAGAGTACAATGAGCAGTTCTTC.

This chain connects TRBV4-1 to TRBJ2-2, with TRBD2 matching 9 bases. After removal of 5 bases from V and 7 bases from J, the junction contained 11 bases not matched to a gene. CDR3 size: 16 residues. Germline V CDR1 and CDR2: MGHRA, YSYEKL. CDR3 bases: TGCGCCAGCAGCTCGAATCCGGGACTAGCTCTCGGGGAGCTGTTTTTT. This translates into CASSSNPGLALGELFF.

The genes are TRBV11-2 and TRBJ2-7, with 9 bases that match TRBD1. The CDR3 contains 15 residues. Germline assignment: CDR1 SGHAT and CDR2 FQNNGV. Trimming took 4 bases from V and 0 from J; bases not matched to a gene: 4. CDR3 in amino acids: CASSWGQGSSYEQYF. Written as DNA, the CDR3 is TGTGCCAGCAGCTGGGGACAGGGAAGCTCCTACGAGCAGTACTTC.

The CDR3 reads CASSDTGGQPQHF. In nucleotides, the CDR3 is TGTGCCAGCAGCGACACGGGGGGTCAGCCCCAGCATTTT. The chain couples TRBV6-5 to TRBJ1-5, with a possible D match to TRBD1 (5 bases). Trimming shortened V by 6 bases and J by 6 bases, and 12 bases separated the two germline ends. The CDR3 is made up of 13 amino acids. Germline values: CDR1 MNHEY, CDR2 SVGAGI.

The gene calls are TRBV27 and TRBJ2-2; maybe TRBD1 (5 bases). In germline, CDR1 is MNHEY, CDR2 SMNVEV (reference sequence). The CDR3 is 15 amino acids. V was clipped by 6 bases and J by 3 bases, with 14 bases between them. The DNA for the CDR3 is TGTGCCAGCAGCCCGGACAAAAGCTACACCGGGGAGCTGTTTTTT. Translated: CASSPDKSYTGELFF.

The V gene is TRBV9, the J gene TRBJ2-3; D is perhaps TRBD2 (7 bases). Germline V CDR1 and CDR2: SGDLS, YYNGEE. This CDR3 comprises 15 residues. Deletions cut 3 bases from V and 5 bases from J, with 16 bases between. The CDR3, as DNA: TGTGCCAGCAGCGCCGAGGGGGGGGGCCGAGATACGCAGTATTTT. This sequence encodes CASSAEGGGRDTQYF.

Only one count was recorded for this clone. The rearrangement uses TRBV2 and TRBJ2-4, with 7 bases fitting TRBD1. The CDR3 has 16 amino acids. Trimming took 6 bases from V and 0 from J; bases not matched to a gene: 8. Germline CDR1 SNHLY, CDR2 FYNNEI. The CDR3 is CASSPDRPLAKNIQYF. The CDR3 DNA reads TGTGCCAGCAGCCCGGACAGGCCGTTAGCCAAAAACATTCAGTACTTC.

The chain carries TRBV6-4 and TRBJ1-2; possibly TRBD1 for D (6 bases). Trimming pared 0 bases from V and 8 bases from J, leaving 13 bases between. This CDR3 is 14 amino acids long. Germline assignment: CDR1 MRHNA and CDR2 SNTAGT. For the CDR3, the DNA is TGTGCCAGCAGTGACTCGGGGAGGGGGAGCGGCTACACCTTC. Its protein is CASSDSGRGSGYTF.

Worth noting for this clone: This sample includes further DNA sequences coding for the same CDR3. This chain links TRBV5-6 with TRBJ2-7, with D possibly TRBD1 on 5 matching bases. Trimming shortened V by 5 bases and J by 0 bases, and 9 bases separated the two germline ends. Germline-derived CDR1 and CDR2 are SGHDT and YYEEEE. The CDR3 runs 13 residues. CDR3 region: CASRIDSSYEQYF. The CDR3 coding sequence is TGTGCCAGCAGAATTGACAGCTCCTACGAGCAGTACTTC. Drawing the rest from reference TRBV5-6 and TRBJ2-7, the complete variable domain is DAGVTQSPTHLIKTRGQQVTLRCSPKSGHDTVSWYQQALGQGPQFIFQYYEEEERQRGNFPDRFSGHQFPNYSSELNVNALLLGDSALYLCASRIDSSYEQYFGPGTRLTVT.

The chain recombines TRBV21-1 with TRBJ1-2; TRBD1 is taken as the D call from the table, unchecked against the DNA. TRBV21-1 is marked as a pseudogene. The CDR3 sequence is 17 residues long. As DNA, the CDR3 is TGTGCCAGCAGCAACGTGGGACAGGGGGGAACTAACTATGGCTACACCTTC. It codes for CASSNVGQGGTNYGYTF.

The CDR3 loop reads CASSEAWQGKNIQYF. The CDR3 coding sequence is TGTGCCAGCAGTGAAGCTTGGCAGGGAAAGAACATTCAGTACTTC. The chain joins TRBV2 to TRBJ2-4, with D perhaps matching TRBD1 (5 bases). CDR3 length: 15 residues. Germline CDR1 SNHLY, CDR2 FYNNEI. Trimming took off 0 bases at V and 7 bases at J, with 13 bases between the two ends.

The genes are TRBV5-1 and TRBJ1-4; 8 bases line up with TRBD1. CDR1 is SGHRS and CDR2 is YFSETQ in the germline V gene. V was pared by 0 bases and J by 0 bases, with 13 bases of the junction left unmatched. This CDR3 spans 20 amino acids. CDR3 bases: TGCGCCAGCAGCTTGGGGGCCATGGGGGGACAGGATACAACTAATGAAAAACTGTTTTTT. Its translation: CASSLGAMGGQDTTNEKLFF. The whole variable domain, remainder taken from reference TRBV5-1 and TRBJ1-4, is KAGVTQTPRYLIKTRGQQVTLSCSPISGHRSVSWYQQTPGQGLQFLFEYFSETQRNKGNFPGRFSGRQFSNSRSEMNVSTLELGDSALYLCASSLGAMGGQDTTNEKLFFGSGTQLSVL.

The rearrangement uses TRBV27 and TRBJ2-7, with a weak D call TRBD2 (5 bases). Germline CDR1 reads MNHEY; CDR2 reads SMNVEV (reference sequence). Trimming cost V 2 bases and J 0 bases, with 8 bases left between them. CDR3 length: 14 residues. CDR3 DNA: TGTGCCAGCAGTTTAGCTCGGGGCTCCTACGAGCAGTACTTC. Translation: CASSLARGSYEQYF.

The CDR3 DNA reads as TGTGCCACCGGGACAGCTAGCTCTGGGGCCAACGTCCTGACTTTC. Residues: CATGTASSGANVLTF. This sequence joins TRBV7-2 and TRBJ2-6; TRBD1 agrees at 7 bases. The CDR3 runs to 15 residues. The germline gives CDR1 SGHTA, CDR2 FQGNSA. V gave up 10 bases and J gave up 0 bases; unmatched junction bases: 6.

This clone was counted between two and nine times. The DNA for the CDR3 is TGTGCCAGCTTGGACAGGGATTCCTACGAGCAGTACTTC. Translated: CASLDRDSYEQYF. V is TRBV7-9 and J is TRBJ2-7, with 8 bases matching TRBD1. This CDR3 is 13 amino acids long. V trimming: 8 bases; J trimming: 1 base; junction bases outside the gene matches: 4. From germline, CDR1 is SEHNR and CDR2 FQNEAQ (reference sequence).

V usage is TRBV2 and J usage is TRBJ2-1, with 13 bases identical to TRBD2. Germline CDR1 is SNHLY and CDR2 is FYNNEI. The CDR3 has 15 amino acids. With 8 bases clipped from V and 7 bases from J, the junction kept 8 bases outside the gene matches. CDR3 bases: TGTGCCAGCGGGGGGGCGGGACTAGCGGGGAATGAGCAGTTCTTC. Amino acid sequence: CASGGAGLAGNEQFF.

The chain joins TRBV5-6 to TRBJ1-1; 9 positions agree with TRBD1. Germline CDR1 is SGHDT and CDR2 is YYEEEE. The CDR3 sequence is 17 residues long. The V and J ends lost 5 bases and 4 bases, in that order; junction bases with no gene match: 15. For the CDR3, the DNA is TGTGCCAGCAGTTTAGGGACAGGGAGCGGCTGGGCCACTGAAGCTTTCTTT. This codes for CASSLGTGSGWATEAFF.

This clone appeared a few times. The V and J genes are TRBV11-2 and TRBJ1-1, with 12 positions matching TRBD1. Germline CDR1 and CDR2: SGHAT and FQNNGV. CDR3 length equals 13 residues. Germline trimming cut 5 bases from V and 11 bases from J; bases unmatched to any gene: 6. CDR3 DNA sequence: TGTGCCAGCAGCCCGGGACAGGGGGCAGCGGCTTTCTTT. Its translation is CASSPGQGAAAFF.

This clone was seen once. V and J are TRBV4-1 and TRBJ2-7; 10 bases fit TRBD1. In germline, CDR1 is MGHRA, CDR2 YSYEKL. The CDR3 runs to 13 residues. The junction had 8 bases not matched to a gene; V was cut back by 8 bases and J by 7 bases. In DNA form, the CDR3 reads TGCGCCAGCGGGGGACAGGGGCCACGTGAGCAGTACTTC. Its translation: CASGGQGPREQYF.

The V and J genes are TRBV5-1 and TRBJ2-5; perhaps TRBD2 as D (6 bases). Germline CDR1 SGHRS, CDR2 YFSETQ. This CDR3 is built from 14 residues. The V gene lost 4 bases and the J gene lost 2 bases, with 12 bases spanning the gap. This CDR3 reads CASSGRDFQETQYF. CDR3 sequence (DNA): TGCGCCAGCAGCGGACGGGACTTTCAAGAGACCCAGTACTTC.

The chain recombines TRBV9 with TRBJ2-1; 9 bases align to TRBD1. This CDR3 comprises 15 residues. CDR1 is SGDLS, CDR2 YYNGEE, per germline. V dropped 3 bases and J dropped 1; count of bases not matched to a gene: 2. The CDR3 nucleotides are TGTGCCAGCAGCGCCGGGACAGGGTCCTACAATGAGCAGTTCTTC. This gives the protein CASSAGTGSYNEQFF.

The table lists this clone with a count of one. The rearrangement joins TRBV7-9 to TRBJ1-2; D is perhaps TRBD1 (6 bases). CDR1 SEHNR and CDR2 FQNEAQ come from the germline V gene (reference sequence). CDR3 length equals 17 residues. Trimming removed 2 bases from V and 1 base from J, with 17 bases in between. The chain's CDR3 is CASSLLQGPLLNYGYTF. CDR3 sequence (DNA): TGTGCCAGCAGCTTACTCCAGGGGCCGCTCCTTAACTATGGCTACACCTTC.

This clone has only a few counts. The chain has TRBV6-5 and TRBJ2-7, with D possibly matching TRBD2 (5 bases). CDR1 MNHEY and CDR2 SVGAGI come from the germline V gene. Trimming took 2 bases from V and 1 from J, leaving 6 bases between them. The length of the CDR3 is 13 residues. As DNA, the CDR3 is TGTGCCAGCAGTTACGGGGAGTCCTACGAGCAGTACTTC. Amino acids: CASSYGESYEQYF.

The chain has TRBV6-1 and TRBJ1-1; D is ambiguous. Germline V CDR1 and CDR2: MNHNS, SASEGT. The CDR3 totals 13 residues. The V end lost 2 bases, the J end lost 4 bases, and 8 bases lay between the germline ends. The CDR3 loop is CASSETPSTEAFF. The CDR3 region has the DNA TGTGCCAGCAGTGAAACCCCCAGCACTGAAGCTTTCTTT.

The CDR3 coding sequence is TGCAGCGCTACCGTCCCGAGGGTTGGCTTTCGCATGAACACTGAAGCTTTCTTT. As protein: CSATVPRVGFRMNTEAFF. This chain connects TRBV29-1 to TRBJ1-1; D remains ambiguous. The CDR3 totals 18 residues. Per the germline V gene, CDR1 is SQVTM and CDR2 is ANQGSEA. The V and J ends lost 7 bases and 0 bases respectively, with 27 bases between them. Full variable domain (outside the CDR3, taken from reference TRBV29-1 and TRBJ1-1): SAVISQKPSRDICQRGTSLTIQCQVDSQVTMMFWYRQQPGQSLTLIATANQGSEATYESGFVIDKFPISRPNLTFSTLTVSNMSPEDSSIYLCSATVPRVGFRMNTEAFFGQGTRLTVV.